This T cell receptor (beta chain) emerged from a study of beta chain features in type 1 diabetes. The germline V gene encodes CDR1 SGHTA and CDR2 FQGNSA. V was pared by 1 base and J by 0 bases, with 8 bases of the junction left unmatched. This CDR3 is built from 17 residues. Expressed TCRB transcripts were sequenced after all isolated RNA was converted to cDNA. Sequencing was performed with immunoSEQ multiplex PCR; in TCRdb, only in-frame clones are kept and a portion is missing. The sample has about 320,000 clones, 14% seen once. Sample: central memory CD4+ T cells from blood. This receptor was taken from a man aged 30-40 years in good health. This rearrangement joins TRBV7-2 to TRBJ2-7, with 8 bases identical to TRBD1. The CDR3 spells CASSLEGRGLSSYEQYV. CDR3 in DNA: TGTGCCAGCAGCTTAGAGGGCAGGGGGCTTAGCTCCTACGAGCAGTACGTC.